The 5 T cell receptor beta chains below all came from one sample that was sequenced in a study of T-cell memory formation after mild COVID-19. TCRdb itself ran the 5' RACE reads through MiXCR, one entry per CDR3 protein. The repertoire holds around 510,000 distinct CDR3 sequences, with approximately 21% as singletons. The sample comprised PBMCs or a T cell subset sorted from them (not recorded which). The receptor set was obtained from an adult woman who had mild COVID-19 (a few samples of this study predate the infection). Cell type and time point are not known.

The chain combines TRBV7-9 with TRBJ2-7; D is unclear. CDR3 length: 12 amino acids. Germline assignment: CDR1 SEHNR and CDR2 FQNEAQ (reference sequence). V was cut by 3 bases and J by 7 bases, with 10 bases left in between. CDR3 bases: TGTGCCAGCAGCTTCACCCAGGCGGAGCAGTACTTC. Translated, it gives CASSFTQAEQYF.

This clonotype appeared a few times. The chain uses TRBV3-1 and TRBJ1-2; D gene uncertain. This CDR3 has 14 residues. CDR1 is LGHDT and CDR2 is YNNKEL in the germline V gene (reference sequence). V lost 1 base and J 4 bases, leaving 10 bases between the germline ends. The chain's CDR3 is CASSQGPRGYGYTF. For the CDR3, the DNA is TGTGCCAGCAGCCAAGGACCCAGAGGCTATGGCTACACCTTC.

This clonotype was seen a handful of times. This chain connects TRBV5-1 to TRBJ1-1; D unresolved. The germline CDR1 and CDR2 sequences are SGHRS and YFSETQ. The CDR3 is made up of 14 amino acids. V shed 5 bases and J shed 2 bases, with 13 bases lying between them. The chain's CDR3 is CASRLNMVNTEAFF. CDR3 bases: TGCGCCAGCAGGTTGAATATGGTCAACACTGAAGCTTTCTTT. Full variable domain (remainder filled in from reference TRBV5-1 and TRBJ1-1): KAGVTQTPRYLIKTRGQQVTLSCSPISGHRSVSWYQQTPGQGLQFLFEYFSETQRNKGNFPGRFSGRQFSNSRSEMNVSTLELGDSALYLCASRLNMVNTEAFFGQGTRLTVV.

The J gene is TRBJ2-7, the V gene TRBV7-2; 8 bases line up with TRBD2. Looked up from germline, CDR1 is SGHTA and CDR2 is FQGNSA. This CDR3 contains 16 residues. V was pared by 5 bases and J by 7 bases, with 16 bases of the junction left unmatched. The CDR3, as DNA: TGTGCCAGCAGCCCACTTGGGTTCGGGGGGGCAATAGAGCAGTACTTC. Encoded protein: CASSPLGFGGAIEQYF.

This clonotype was detected a few times. This chain uses TRBV29-1 with TRBJ2-7, with unresolved D. Germline V CDR1 and CDR2: SQVTM, ANQGSEA. Trimming took 4 bases from V and 3 from J, leaving 13 bases between them. This CDR3 has 13 amino acids. The CDR3 DNA sequence: TGCAGCGTTGCCCGCGGACCTGGCTACGAGCAGTACTTC. Translation gives CSVARGPGYEQYF.